This TCR delta chain is from a study of gamma-delta chains in newborns, infants, children. Whole-study context: Microbial exposure reportedly drives polyclonal innate γδ T cell expansion after birth.

TCRdb ran CATT on the reads. The sample lists approximately 1,500 delta-chain clones; 1.1% were seen once. This clone has more than one count but fewer than ten. This may arise from a read error, as a much more abundant clone is one base away. CDR3 length: 19 residues. V was trimmed by 1 base and J by 8 bases, leaving 31 bases between them. The germline V gene has CDR1 GEAIGNYY and CDR2 EKD. This clonotype was obtained from a child in good health. The chain combines TRDV2 with TRDJ1; D is possibly TRDD2 or TRDD3 (8 bases each). What was sequenced was blood. For the CDR3, the DNA is TGTGCCTGTGACACACTTCCTACGATTCCGGGGGATATGATGGGGAAACTCATCTTT. This sequence encodes CACDTLPTIPGDMMGKLIF.